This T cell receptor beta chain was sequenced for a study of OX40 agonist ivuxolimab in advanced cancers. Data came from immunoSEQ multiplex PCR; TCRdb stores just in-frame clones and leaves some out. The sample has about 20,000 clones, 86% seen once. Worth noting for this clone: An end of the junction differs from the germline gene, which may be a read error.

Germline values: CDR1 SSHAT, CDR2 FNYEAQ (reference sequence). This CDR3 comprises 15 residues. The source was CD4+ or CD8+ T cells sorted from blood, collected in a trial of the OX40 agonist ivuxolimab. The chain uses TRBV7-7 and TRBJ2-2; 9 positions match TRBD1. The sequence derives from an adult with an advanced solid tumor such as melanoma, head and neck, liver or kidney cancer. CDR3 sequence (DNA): TGTGCTAGCAGCCGAAATGGACAGGGGAACGGGGAGCTGTTTTTT. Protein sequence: CASSRNGQGNGELFF.